This T cell receptor (beta chain) originates from a study of OX40 agonist ivuxolimab in advanced cancers. Study context: The treatment was a fully human IgG2 OX40 agonist, ivuxolimab.

With respect to this clone: Its specificity is unknown.

Sequencing was performed with immunoSEQ multiplex PCR; in TCRdb, only in-frame clones are kept and a portion is missing. The sample has around 3,100 clones; around 70% are singletons. The germline V gene encodes CDR1 KGHSH and CDR2 LQKENI. V was trimmed by 0 bases and J by 5 bases, leaving 23 bases between them. The CDR3 runs 18 residues. Overall study findings and caveats: Both CD4+ and CD8+ T cell populations in blood had undergone clonal expansion by week 6 at 0.1 to 3.0 mg/kg. Relative to CD4+, CD8+ T cells held more expanded clones on average.

This rearrangement joins TRBV18 to TRBJ2-7, with D perhaps TRBD1 (6 bases). This TCR derives from an adult with an advanced solid tumor such as melanoma, head and neck, liver or kidney cancer. Source: CD4+ or CD8+ T cells sorted from blood, taken in a trial of the OX40 agonist ivuxolimab. The CDR3 DNA follows: TGTGCCAGCTCACCACCGCTGACAGGCTTCAACCAGCCAAACGAGCAGTACTTC. This encodes CASSPPLTGFNQPNEQYF.